In this sample, the clone carrying this T cell receptor (beta chain) turned up many times. The CDR3 length is 14 residues. Germline CDR1 is SGHRS and CDR2 is YFSETQ. V gave up 3 bases and J gave up 8 bases, with 15 bases separating them. This record belongs to a study of tumor-infiltrating lymphocytes in oesophageal squamous cell carcinoma. One entry per CDR3 protein results from TCRdb running MiXCR on the PCR reads. The repertoire holds approximately 6,000 distinct CDR3 sequences, about 16% seen once, with 20% to 30% in the top ten. The source of this sequence is a male donor with esophageal squamous cell carcinoma. The specimen sequenced was normal esophageal tissue next to the tumor. V and J are TRBV5-1 and TRBJ2-4, with D possibly TRBD2 on 6 matching bases. DNA of the CDR3: TGCGCCAGCAGCTCCGGGACTCACGGGGACATTCAGTACTTC. Protein product: CASSSGTHGDIQYF.